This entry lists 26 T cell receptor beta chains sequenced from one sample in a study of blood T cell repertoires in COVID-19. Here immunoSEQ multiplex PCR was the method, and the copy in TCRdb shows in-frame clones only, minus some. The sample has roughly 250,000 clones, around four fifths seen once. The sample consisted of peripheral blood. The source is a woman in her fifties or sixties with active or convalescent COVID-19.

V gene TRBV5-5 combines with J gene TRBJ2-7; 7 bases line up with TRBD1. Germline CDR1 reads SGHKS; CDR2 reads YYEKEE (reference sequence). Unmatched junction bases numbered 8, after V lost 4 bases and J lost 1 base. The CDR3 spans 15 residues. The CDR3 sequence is CASSQDRAPSYEQYF. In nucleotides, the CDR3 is TGTGCCAGCAGCCAAGACAGGGCCCCATCCTACGAGCAGTACTTC.

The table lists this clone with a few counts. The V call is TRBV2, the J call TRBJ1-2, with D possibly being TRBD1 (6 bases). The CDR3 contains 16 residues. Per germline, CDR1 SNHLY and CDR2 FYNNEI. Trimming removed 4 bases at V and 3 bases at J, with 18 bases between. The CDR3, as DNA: TGTGCCAGCAGTGGGGACGCAACGGGGGGCTACTATGGCTACACCTTC. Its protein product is CASSGDATGGYYGYTF.

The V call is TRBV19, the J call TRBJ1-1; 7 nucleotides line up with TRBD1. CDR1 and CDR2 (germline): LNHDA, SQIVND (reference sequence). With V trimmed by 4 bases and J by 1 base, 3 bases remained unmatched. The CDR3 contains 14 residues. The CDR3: CASSNYRGNTEAFF. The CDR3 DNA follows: TGTGCCAGTAGTAATTACAGGGGGAACACTGAAGCTTTCTTT.

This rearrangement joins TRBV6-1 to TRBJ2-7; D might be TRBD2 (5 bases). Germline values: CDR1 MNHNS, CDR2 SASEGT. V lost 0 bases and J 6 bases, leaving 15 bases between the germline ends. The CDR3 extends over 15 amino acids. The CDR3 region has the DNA TGTGCCAGCAGTGAAGCGGGTACGGGGTCAAGCGAGCAGTACTTC. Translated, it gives CASSEAGTGSSEQYF.

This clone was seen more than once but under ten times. The CDR3 DNA sequence: TGTGCCTCCGTTTTTAGCGGGGTCGGGGAGCTGTTTTTT. As protein: CASVFSGVGELFF. The chain employs TRBV30 and TRBJ2-2; 8 nucleotides agree with TRBD2. The V gene end was trimmed by 7 bases and the J gene end by 7 bases; junction bases not matched to a gene: 8. Germline-derived CDR1 and CDR2 are GTSNPN and SVGIG (reference sequence). The CDR3 runs 13 residues.

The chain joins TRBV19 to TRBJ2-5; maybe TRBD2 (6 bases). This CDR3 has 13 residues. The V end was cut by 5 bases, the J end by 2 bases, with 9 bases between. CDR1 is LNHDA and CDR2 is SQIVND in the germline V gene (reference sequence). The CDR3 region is CASSPAGQETQYF. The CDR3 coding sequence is TGTGCCAGTAGTCCGGCGGGGCAAGAGACCCAGTACTTC.

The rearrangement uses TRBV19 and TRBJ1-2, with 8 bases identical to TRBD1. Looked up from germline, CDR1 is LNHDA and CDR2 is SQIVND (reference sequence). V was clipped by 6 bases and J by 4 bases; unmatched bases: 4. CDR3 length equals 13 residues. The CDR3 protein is CASSLTGGYGYTF. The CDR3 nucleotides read TGTGCCAGTAGCCTAACAGGGGGCTATGGCTACACCTTC.

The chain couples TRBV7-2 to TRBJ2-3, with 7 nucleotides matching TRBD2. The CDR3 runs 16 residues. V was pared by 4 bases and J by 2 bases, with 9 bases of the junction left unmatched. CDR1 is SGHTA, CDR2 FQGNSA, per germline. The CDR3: CASSSQGGWFTDTQYF. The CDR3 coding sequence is TGTGCCAGCAGCTCCCAGGGAGGGTGGTTCACAGATACGCAGTATTTT.

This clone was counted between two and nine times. CDR3 residues: CASSQGWTGGTEAFF. The CDR3 DNA reads TGTGCCAGCAGCCAAGGTTGGACAGGGGGCACTGAAGCTTTCTTT. The gene calls are TRBV14 and TRBJ1-1, with 10 nucleotides matching TRBD1. V lost 1 base and J lost 4; bases outside the gene matches: 3. The germline gives CDR1 SGHDN, CDR2 FVKESK. There are 15 residues in the CDR3.

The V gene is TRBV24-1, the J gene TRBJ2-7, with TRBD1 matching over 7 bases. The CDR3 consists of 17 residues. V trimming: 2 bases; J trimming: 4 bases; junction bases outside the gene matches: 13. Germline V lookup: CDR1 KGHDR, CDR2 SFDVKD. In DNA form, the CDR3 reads TGTGCCACCAGTGATTCCGTCGATAAGGGGGCGCGTTACGAGCAGTACTTC. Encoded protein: CATSDSVDKGARYEQYF.

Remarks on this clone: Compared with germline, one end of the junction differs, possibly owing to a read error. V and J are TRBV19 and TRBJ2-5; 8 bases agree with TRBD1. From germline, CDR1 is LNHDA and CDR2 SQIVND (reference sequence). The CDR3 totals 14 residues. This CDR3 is CASSIGEDRAAQYF. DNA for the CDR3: TGTGCCAGTAGCATAGGGGAGGACAGGGCCGCCCAGTACTTC.

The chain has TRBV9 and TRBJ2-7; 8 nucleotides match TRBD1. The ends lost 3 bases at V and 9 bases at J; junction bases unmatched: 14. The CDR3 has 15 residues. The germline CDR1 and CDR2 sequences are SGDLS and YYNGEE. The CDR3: CASSAEDRDLLGQYF. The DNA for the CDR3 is TGTGCCAGCAGCGCAGAGGACAGGGACCTTCTCGGGCAGTACTTC.

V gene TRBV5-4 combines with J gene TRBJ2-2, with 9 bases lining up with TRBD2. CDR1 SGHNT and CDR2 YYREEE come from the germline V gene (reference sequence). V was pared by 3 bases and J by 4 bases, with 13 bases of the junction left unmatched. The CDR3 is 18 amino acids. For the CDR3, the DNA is TGTGCCAGCAGCTCCGGGGGGGTAGCGGGGGACCCCACCGGGGAGCTGTTTTTT. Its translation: CASSSGGVAGDPTGELFF.

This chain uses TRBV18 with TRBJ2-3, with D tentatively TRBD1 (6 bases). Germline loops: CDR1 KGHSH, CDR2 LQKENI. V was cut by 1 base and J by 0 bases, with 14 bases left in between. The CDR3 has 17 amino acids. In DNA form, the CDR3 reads TGTGCCAGCTCACCACGGGGTCAGGGGATAAGCACAGATACGCAGTATTTT. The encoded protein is CASSPRGQGISTDTQYF.

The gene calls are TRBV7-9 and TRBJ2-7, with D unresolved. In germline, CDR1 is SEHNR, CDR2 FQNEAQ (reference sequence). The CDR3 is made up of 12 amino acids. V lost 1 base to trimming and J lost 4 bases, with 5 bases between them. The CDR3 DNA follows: TGTGCCAGCAGCTTAGGGCAGTACGAGCAGTACTTC. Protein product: CASSLGQYEQYF.

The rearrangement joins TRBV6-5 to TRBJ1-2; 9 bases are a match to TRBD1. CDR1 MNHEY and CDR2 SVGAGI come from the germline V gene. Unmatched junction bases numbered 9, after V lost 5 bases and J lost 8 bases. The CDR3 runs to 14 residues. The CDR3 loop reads CASSIPRQGEGYTF. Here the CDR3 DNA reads TGTGCCAGCAGTATCCCTCGACAGGGGGAAGGCTACACCTTC.

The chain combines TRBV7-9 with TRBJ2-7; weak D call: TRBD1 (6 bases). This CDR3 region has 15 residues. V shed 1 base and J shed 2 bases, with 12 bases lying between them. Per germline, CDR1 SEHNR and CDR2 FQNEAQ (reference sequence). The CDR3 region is CASSLDGTLPYEQYF. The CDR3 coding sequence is TGTGCCAGCAGCTTAGACGGGACACTTCCCTACGAGCAGTACTTC. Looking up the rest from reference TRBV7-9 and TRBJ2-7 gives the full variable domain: DTGVSQNPRHKITKRGQNVTFRCDPISEHNRLYWYRQTLGQGPEFLTYFQNEAQLEKSRLLSDRFSAERPKGSFSTLEIQRTEQGDSAMYLCASSLDGTLPYEQYFGPGTRLTVT.

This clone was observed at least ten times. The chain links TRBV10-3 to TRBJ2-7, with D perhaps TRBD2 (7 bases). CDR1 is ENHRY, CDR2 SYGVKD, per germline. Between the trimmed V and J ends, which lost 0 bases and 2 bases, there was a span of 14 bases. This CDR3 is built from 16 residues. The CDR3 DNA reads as TGTGCCATCAGTGAGTCCCGAAGGGGGGGGACCTACGAGCAGTACTTC. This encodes CAISESRRGGTYEQYF.

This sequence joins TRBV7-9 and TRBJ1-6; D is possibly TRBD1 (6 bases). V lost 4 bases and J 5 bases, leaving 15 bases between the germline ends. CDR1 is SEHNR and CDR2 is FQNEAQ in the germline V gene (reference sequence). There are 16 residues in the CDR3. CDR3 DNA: TGTGCCAGCAGCTCCCTCCGACAGGTGAATAATTCACCCCTCCACTTT. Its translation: CASSSLRQVNNSPLHF. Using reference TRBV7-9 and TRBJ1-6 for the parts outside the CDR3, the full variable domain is DTGVSQNPRHKITKRGQNVTFRCDPISEHNRLYWYRQTLGQGPEFLTYFQNEAQLEKSRLLSDRFSAERPKGSFSTLEIQRTEQGDSAMYLCASSSLRQVNNSPLHFGNGTRLTVT.

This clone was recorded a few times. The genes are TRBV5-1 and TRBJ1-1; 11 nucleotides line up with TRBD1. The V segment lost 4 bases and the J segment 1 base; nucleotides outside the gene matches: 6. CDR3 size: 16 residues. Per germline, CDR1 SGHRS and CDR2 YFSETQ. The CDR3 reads CASSKGTGGRNTEAFF. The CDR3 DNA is TGCGCCAGCAGCAAGGGGACAGGGGGGAGGAACACTGAAGCTTTCTTT.

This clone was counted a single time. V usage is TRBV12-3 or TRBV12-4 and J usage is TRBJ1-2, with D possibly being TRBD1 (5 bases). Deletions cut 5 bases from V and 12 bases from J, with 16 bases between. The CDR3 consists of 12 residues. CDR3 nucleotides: TGTGCCAGCAGTACCGGGGCCACGGGGGACACCTTC. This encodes CASSTGATGDTF.

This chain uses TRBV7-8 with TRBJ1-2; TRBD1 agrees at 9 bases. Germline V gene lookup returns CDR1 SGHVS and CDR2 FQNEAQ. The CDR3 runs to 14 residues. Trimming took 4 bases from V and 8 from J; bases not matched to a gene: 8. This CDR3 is CASSWGQGREGYTF. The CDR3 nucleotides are TGTGCCAGCAGCTGGGGACAGGGAAGGGAAGGCTACACCTTC.

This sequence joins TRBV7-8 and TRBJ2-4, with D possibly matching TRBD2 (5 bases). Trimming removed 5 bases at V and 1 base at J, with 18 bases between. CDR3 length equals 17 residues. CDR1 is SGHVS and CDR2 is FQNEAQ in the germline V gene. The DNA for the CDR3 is TGTGCCAGCAGCACGCGGGTCTCCCCTGGGGCCAAAAACATTCAGTACTTC. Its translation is CASSTRVSPGAKNIQYF.

Written as DNA, the CDR3 is TGTGCCAGCAGTTTATTTGAGAGTACCATATATTTT. Residues: CASSLFESTIYF. The J gene is TRBJ1-3, the V gene TRBV12-3 or TRBV12-4; D is undetermined. V shed 2 bases and J shed 10 bases, with 9 bases lying between them. The CDR3 loop spans 12 amino acids.

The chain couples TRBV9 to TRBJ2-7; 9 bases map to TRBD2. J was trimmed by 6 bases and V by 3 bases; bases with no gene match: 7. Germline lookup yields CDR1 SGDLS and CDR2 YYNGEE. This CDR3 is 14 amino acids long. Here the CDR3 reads CASSASGLAGEQYF. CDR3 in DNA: TGTGCCAGCAGCGCGTCGGGACTAGCTGGCGAGCAGTACTTC.

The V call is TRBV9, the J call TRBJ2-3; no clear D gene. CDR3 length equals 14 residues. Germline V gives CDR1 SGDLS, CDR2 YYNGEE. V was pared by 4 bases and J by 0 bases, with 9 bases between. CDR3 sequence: CASSSIPSTDTQYF. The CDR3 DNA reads TGTGCCAGCAGCTCTATTCCCAGCACAGATACGCAGTATTTT.